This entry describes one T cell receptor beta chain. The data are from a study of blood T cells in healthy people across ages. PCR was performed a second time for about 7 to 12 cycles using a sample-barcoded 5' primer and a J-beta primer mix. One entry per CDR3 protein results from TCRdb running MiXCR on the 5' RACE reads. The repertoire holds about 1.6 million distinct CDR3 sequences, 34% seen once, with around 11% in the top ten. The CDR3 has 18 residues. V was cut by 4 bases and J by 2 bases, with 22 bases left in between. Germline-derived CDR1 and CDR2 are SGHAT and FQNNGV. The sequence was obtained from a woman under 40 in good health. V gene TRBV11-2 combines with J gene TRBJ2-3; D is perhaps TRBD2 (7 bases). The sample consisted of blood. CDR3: CASSSRRGGGANTDTQYF. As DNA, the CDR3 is TGTGCCAGCAGCTCGAGGAGAGGAGGGGGGGCCAACACAGATACGCAGTATTTT.